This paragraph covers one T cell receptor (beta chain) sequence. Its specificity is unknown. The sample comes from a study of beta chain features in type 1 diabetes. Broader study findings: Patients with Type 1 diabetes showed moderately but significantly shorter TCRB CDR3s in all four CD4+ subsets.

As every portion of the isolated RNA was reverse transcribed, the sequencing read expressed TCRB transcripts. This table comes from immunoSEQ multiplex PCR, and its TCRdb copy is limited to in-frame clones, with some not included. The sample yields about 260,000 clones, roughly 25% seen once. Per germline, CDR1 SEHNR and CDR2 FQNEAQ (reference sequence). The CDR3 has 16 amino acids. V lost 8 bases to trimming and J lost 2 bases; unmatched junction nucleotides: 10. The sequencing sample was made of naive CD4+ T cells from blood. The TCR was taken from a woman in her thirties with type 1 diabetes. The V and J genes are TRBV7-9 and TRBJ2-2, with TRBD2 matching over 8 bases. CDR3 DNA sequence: TGTGCCAGCGGTGAGAGCGGGAGCAGAAACACCGGGGAGCTGTTTTTT. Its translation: CASGESGSRNTGELFF.